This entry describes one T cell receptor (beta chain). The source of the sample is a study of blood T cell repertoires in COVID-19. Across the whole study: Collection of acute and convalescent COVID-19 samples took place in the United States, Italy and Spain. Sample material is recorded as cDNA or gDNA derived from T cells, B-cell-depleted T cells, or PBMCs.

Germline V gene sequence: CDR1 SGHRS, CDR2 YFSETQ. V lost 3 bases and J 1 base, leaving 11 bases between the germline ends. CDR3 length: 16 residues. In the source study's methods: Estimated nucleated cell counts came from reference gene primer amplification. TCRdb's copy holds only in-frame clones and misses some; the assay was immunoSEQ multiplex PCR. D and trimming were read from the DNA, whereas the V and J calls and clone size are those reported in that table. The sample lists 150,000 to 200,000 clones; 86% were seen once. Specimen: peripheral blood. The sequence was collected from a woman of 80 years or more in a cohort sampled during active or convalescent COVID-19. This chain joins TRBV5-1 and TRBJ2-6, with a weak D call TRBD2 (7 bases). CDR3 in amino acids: CASSWGGPSGANVLTF. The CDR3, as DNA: TGCGCCAGCAGCTGGGGGGGGCCGTCTGGGGCCAACGTCCTGACTTTC.